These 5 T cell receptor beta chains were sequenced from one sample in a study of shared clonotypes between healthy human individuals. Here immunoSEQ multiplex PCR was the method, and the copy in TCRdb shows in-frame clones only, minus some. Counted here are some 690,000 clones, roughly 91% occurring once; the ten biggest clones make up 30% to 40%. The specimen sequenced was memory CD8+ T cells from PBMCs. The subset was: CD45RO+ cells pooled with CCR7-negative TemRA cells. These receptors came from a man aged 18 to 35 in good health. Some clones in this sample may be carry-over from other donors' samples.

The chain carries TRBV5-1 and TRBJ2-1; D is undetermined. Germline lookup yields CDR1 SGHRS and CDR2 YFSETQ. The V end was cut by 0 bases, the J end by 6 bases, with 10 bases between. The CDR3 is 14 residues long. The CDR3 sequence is CASSLVVVGNEQFF. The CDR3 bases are TGCGCCAGCAGCTTGGTGGTGGTTGGCAATGAGCAGTTCTTC. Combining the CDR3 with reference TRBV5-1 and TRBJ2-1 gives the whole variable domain KAGVTQTPRYLIKTRGQQVTLSCSPISGHRSVSWYQQTPGQGLQFLFEYFSETQRNKGNFPGRFSGRQFSNSRSEMNVSTLELGDSALYLCASSLVVVGNEQFFGPGTRLTVL.

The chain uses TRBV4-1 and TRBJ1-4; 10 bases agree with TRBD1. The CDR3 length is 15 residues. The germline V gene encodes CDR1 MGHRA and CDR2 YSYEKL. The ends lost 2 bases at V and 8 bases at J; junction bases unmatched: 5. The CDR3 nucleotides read TGCGCCAGCAGCCAATGGACAGGGGGTGGAGAAAAACTGTTTTTT. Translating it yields CASSQWTGGGEKLFF.

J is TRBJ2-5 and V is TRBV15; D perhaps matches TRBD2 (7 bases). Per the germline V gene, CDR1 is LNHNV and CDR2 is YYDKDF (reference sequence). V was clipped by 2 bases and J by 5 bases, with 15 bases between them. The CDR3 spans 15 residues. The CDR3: CATSRLHPGGETQYF. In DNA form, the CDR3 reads TGTGCCACCAGCAGACTACACCCGGGGGGCGAGACCCAGTACTTC.

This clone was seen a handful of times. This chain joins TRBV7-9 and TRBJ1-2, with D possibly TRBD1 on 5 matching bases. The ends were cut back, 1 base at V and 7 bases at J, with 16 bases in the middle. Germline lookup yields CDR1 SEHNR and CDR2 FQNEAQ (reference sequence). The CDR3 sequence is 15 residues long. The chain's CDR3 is CASSLGPLPTAGYTF. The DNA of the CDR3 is TGTGCCAGCAGCTTAGGTCCACTGCCGACAGCTGGCTACACCTTC.

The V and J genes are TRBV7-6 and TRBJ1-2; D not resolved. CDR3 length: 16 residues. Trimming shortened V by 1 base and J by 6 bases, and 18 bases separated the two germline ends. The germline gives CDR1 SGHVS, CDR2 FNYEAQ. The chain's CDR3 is CASSLDNGDLFDGYTF. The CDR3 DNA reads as TGTGCCAGCAGCTTAGACAACGGGGATCTTTTCGATGGCTACACCTTC.